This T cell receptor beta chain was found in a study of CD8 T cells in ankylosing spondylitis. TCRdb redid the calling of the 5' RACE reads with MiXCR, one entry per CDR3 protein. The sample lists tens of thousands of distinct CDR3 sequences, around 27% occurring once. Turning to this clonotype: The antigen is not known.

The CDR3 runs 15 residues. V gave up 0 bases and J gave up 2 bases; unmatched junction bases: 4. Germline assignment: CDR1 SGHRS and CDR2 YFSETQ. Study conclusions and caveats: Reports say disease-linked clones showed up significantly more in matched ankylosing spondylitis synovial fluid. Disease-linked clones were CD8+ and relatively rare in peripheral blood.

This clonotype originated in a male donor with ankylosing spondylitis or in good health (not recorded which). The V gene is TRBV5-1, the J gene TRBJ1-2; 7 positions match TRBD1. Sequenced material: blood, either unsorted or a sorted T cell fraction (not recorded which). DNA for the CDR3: TGCGCCAGCAGCTTGGACGGGACAGCCAACTATGGCTACACCTTC. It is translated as CASSLDGTANYGYTF.